This T cell receptor (beta chain) was recorded in a study of PD-1 blockade in classical Hodgkin lymphoma. All the patients suffered relapse after autologous stem cell transplantation, and brentuximab vedotin exposure differed. Only in-frame clones appear in the TCRdb table, and some are missing; sequencing was by immunoSEQ multiplex PCR. The repertoire has roughly 50,000 clones, over 60% of them found once; the top ten carry about 20%. This clone was picked up one time. CDR1 and CDR2 from the germline V gene are SEHNR and FQNEAQ (reference sequence). Trimming removed 6 bases from V and 2 bases from J; junction bases left unmatched: 3. The CDR3 has 14 amino acids.

The genes are TRBV7-9 and TRBJ2-7, with 11 bases matching TRBD1. The source was peripheral blood mononuclear cells (PBMCs), collected before the second cycle of nivolumab. This TCR was sampled from a human donor with classical Hodgkin lymphoma. CDR3 region: CASRSGQGAYEQYF. CDR3 coding DNA: TGTGCCAGCAGGTCGGGACAGGGGGCCTACGAGCAGTACTTC.